These 22 T cell receptor beta chains share one sample of origin, sequenced in a study of T-cell memory formation after mild COVID-19. Via MiXCR, TCRdb re-called the 5' RACE reads, giving one row per CDR3 protein. The sample holds some 600,000 distinct CDR3 sequences, 17% seen once. The sequencing sample was made of PBMCs or a T cell subset sorted from them (not recorded which). The receptors originated from an adult woman who had mild COVID-19 (a few samples of this study predate the infection). Cell type and time point are not known.

The rearrangement joins TRBV20-1 to TRBJ2-1, with 9 bases that match TRBD1. CDR3 length: 14 amino acids. The V segment lost 4 bases and the J segment 2 bases; nucleotides outside the gene matches: 3. The germline CDR1 and CDR2 sequences are DFQATT and SNEGSKA (reference sequence). Here the CDR3 DNA reads TGCAGTGCTAATCGGGACAGGGCCTACAATGAGCAGTTCTTC. Its protein product is CSANRDRAYNEQFF.

This clonotype was detected only a few times. The chain uses TRBV5-1 and TRBJ1-5, with 7 bases matching TRBD1. CDR3 length equals 15 residues. With 3 bases clipped from V and 2 bases from J, the junction kept 5 bases outside the gene matches. Germline values: CDR1 SGHRS, CDR2 YFSETQ. The CDR3 bases are TGCGCCAGCAGCTCGGACACAGGGGGCAATCAGCCCCAGCATTTT. It codes for CASSSDTGGNQPQHF.

This clonotype was seen more than once but under ten times. The chain is built from TRBV10-2 and TRBJ1-4, with D unresolved. The germline CDR1 and CDR2 sequences are WSHSY and SAAADI. Trimming took off 1 base at V and 2 bases at J, with 8 bases between the two ends. The CDR3 sequence is 15 residues long. CDR3: CASSELGSTNEKLFF. The CDR3 DNA follows: TGCGCCAGCAGTGAGTTGGGGTCGACTAATGAAAAACTGTTTTTT.

This clonotype was counted between two and nine times. The genes are TRBV4-2 and TRBJ2-1; 11 bases align to TRBD2. This CDR3 contains 18 residues. Germline V gene lookup returns CDR1 LGHNA and CDR2 YNFKEQ. Trimming took 0 bases from V and 2 from J; bases not matched to a gene: 6. The CDR3 sequence is CASSQEASGRMPYNEQFF. CDR3 nucleotides: TGTGCCAGCAGCCAAGAGGCTAGCGGGAGGATGCCCTACAATGAGCAGTTCTTC.

The J gene is TRBJ2-1, the V gene TRBV11-3; D uncertain. V lost 1 base to trimming and J lost 2 bases, with 9 bases between them. CDR3 length equals 15 residues. The germline gives CDR1 SGHNT, CDR2 YENEEA. CDR3 residues: CASSLGYNAYNEQFF. In nucleotides, the CDR3 is TGTGCCAGCAGCTTAGGTTATAACGCCTACAATGAGCAGTTCTTC.

This chain uses TRBV24-1 with TRBJ2-3; 7 nucleotides align to TRBD2. Germline CDR1 and CDR2: KGHDR and SFDVKD. Trimming took 4 bases from V and 6 from J; bases not matched to a gene: 9. This CDR3 is 15 amino acids long. CDR3 coding DNA: TGTGCCACCAGTGACAAGCGGGACGCGCAGGATACGCAGTATTTT. Its translation: CATSDKRDAQDTQYF.

This chain links TRBV6-5 with TRBJ2-1; D is perhaps TRBD2 (5 bases). The CDR3 is made up of 15 amino acids. Germline V gene lookup returns CDR1 MNHEY and CDR2 SVGAGI. V was pared by 7 bases and J by 0 bases, with 13 bases between. The CDR3 bases are TGTGCCAGCACCGGCGCGGGCGGCTCCTACAATGAGCAGTTCTTC. Translating gives CASTGAGGSYNEQFF.

The table lists this clonotype with a few counts. The rearrangement uses TRBV27 and TRBJ2-3, with TRBD2 matching over 9 bases. The CDR3 contains 16 residues. In germline, CDR1 is MNHEY, CDR2 SMNVEV (reference sequence). V lost 2 bases to trimming and J lost 1 base; unmatched junction nucleotides: 4. The CDR3 DNA reads TGTGCCAGCAGTTTAGTTTGGACTAGCGGCACAGATACGCAGTATTTT. Translation: CASSLVWTSGTDTQYF.

This clonotype was seen more than once but under ten times. This chain's CDR3 is CASSPQGKETQYF. CDR3 sequence (DNA): TGTGCCAGCTCCCCTCAGGGTAAAGAGACCCAGTACTTC. The V and J genes are TRBV18 and TRBJ2-5; the D gene is possibly TRBD1 (5 bases). The CDR3 extends over 13 amino acids. Germline V gene data show CDR1 as KGHSH and CDR2 as LQKENI. Trimming pared 6 bases from V and 3 bases from J, leaving 11 bases between.

The chain carries TRBV2 and TRBJ2-4, with TRBD2 identical over 11 bases. This CDR3 spans 17 amino acids. CDR1 and CDR2 (germline): SNHLY, FYNNEI. After removal of 6 bases from V and 7 bases from J, the junction contained 14 bases not matched to a gene. The CDR3 coding sequence is TGTGCCAGCAGAGTTACTAGCGGGGGATCTGGAGAGAACATTCAGTACTTC. This codes for CASRVTSGGSGENIQYF.

This clonotype was observed many times. CDR3 amino acids: CASSRQGQNTEAFF. The CDR3 region has the DNA TGTGCCAGCAGTAGACAGGGGCAGAACACTGAAGCTTTCTTT. V and J are TRBV12-3 or TRBV12-4 and TRBJ1-1; 8 nucleotides align to TRBD1. The CDR3 sequence is 14 residues long. The V gene end was trimmed by 5 bases and the J gene end by 1 base; junction bases not matched to a gene: 3.

The chain has TRBV20-1 and TRBJ1-6; tentative D call: TRBD1 (5 bases). V lost 0 bases to trimming and J lost 14 bases, with 17 bases between them. CDR1 is DFQATT, CDR2 SNEGSKA, per germline (reference sequence). This CDR3 is built from 14 residues. DNA of the CDR3: TGCAGTGCTAGAGATACCCAACACCGGGGCGCCCTCCACTTT. It encodes CSARDTQHRGALHF.

This clonotype was seen a few times. The V and J genes are TRBV24-1 and TRBJ2-2; no definite D call. Trimming cost V 7 bases and J 4 bases, with 12 bases left between them. The germline V gene encodes CDR1 KGHDR and CDR2 SFDVKD. CDR3 size: 14 residues. CDR3 loop: CATRSTTATGELFF. In DNA, the CDR3 is TGTGCCACCAGATCTACAACGGCCACCGGGGAGCTGTTTTTT.

The rearrangement links TRBV2 to TRBJ2-3, with 9 bases identical to TRBD2. V gave up 7 bases and J gave up 6 bases; unmatched junction bases: 14. CDR1 and CDR2 (germline): SNHLY, FYNNEI. This CDR3 contains 16 residues. The CDR3 nucleotides read TGTGCCAGCACTTGGACTAGCGCATCAAAAGGGGATACGCAGTATTTT. Translation: CASTWTSASKGDTQYF.

The sample holds a few counts of this clonotype. The gene calls are TRBV29-1 and TRBJ2-7, with D unresolved. The ends were cut back, 3 bases at V and 2 bases at J, with 8 bases in the middle. Per the germline V gene, CDR1 is SQVTM and CDR2 is ANQGSEA. This CDR3 region has 12 residues. CDR3 nucleotide sequence: TGCAGCGTTGAGACGGATACCTACGAGCAGTACTTC. This encodes CSVETDTYEQYF.

The chain links TRBV29-1 to TRBJ1-2; the D is unclear. Trimming took off 0 bases at V and 2 bases at J, with 10 bases between the two ends. The germline V gene has CDR1 SQVTM and CDR2 ANQGSEA. The CDR3 sequence is 14 residues long. The CDR3 is CSVEDQEGNYGYTF. CDR3 sequence (DNA): TGCAGCGTTGAAGATCAGGAAGGCAACTATGGCTACACCTTC.

This clonotype was recorded at least ten times. The chain recombines TRBV5-1 with TRBJ2-3; the D call may be TRBD1 or TRBD2 (6 bases each). V was clipped by 0 bases and J by 1 base, with 9 bases between them. CDR3 length: 15 amino acids. Germline loops: CDR1 SGHRS, CDR2 YFSETQ. CDR3 sequence: CASSLEGGRTDTQYF. CDR3 nucleotide sequence: TGCGCCAGCAGCTTGGAGGGGGGCCGCACAGATACGCAGTATTTT.

The J gene is TRBJ2-5, the V gene TRBV29-1; 7 bases align to TRBD2. This CDR3 has 13 amino acids. Per germline, CDR1 SQVTM and CDR2 ANQGSEA. After removal of 3 bases from V and 5 bases from J, the junction contained 6 bases not matched to a gene. This CDR3 is CSVEGLTRETQYF. The CDR3 DNA is TGCAGCGTTGAGGGACTAACCCGCGAGACCCAGTACTTC.

The chain is built from TRBV12-3 or TRBV12-4 and TRBJ1-6; TRBD1 is a possible D gene (5 bases). The V end lost 4 bases, the J end lost 5 bases, and 18 bases lay between the germline ends. The CDR3 length is 17 residues. The CDR3 loop is CASSSFWSLGDNSPLHF. CDR3 sequence (DNA): TGTGCCAGCAGTTCGTTCTGGTCACTAGGGGATAATTCACCCCTCCACTTT.

This clonotype was detected a few times. This chain connects TRBV29-1 to TRBJ1-1; TRBD1 agrees at 10 bases. The CDR3 runs to 12 residues. The germline gives CDR1 SQVTM, CDR2 ANQGSEA. Trimming removed 7 bases from V and 1 base from J; junction bases left unmatched: 0. The CDR3 region has the DNA TGCAGCGGGGACAGGGGGAACACTGAAGCTTTCTTT. Its translation is CSGDRGNTEAFF.

The chain has TRBV20-1 and TRBJ2-1; 11 bases agree with TRBD2. The CDR3 has 13 amino acids. Losses at the gene ends were 2 bases for V and 13 bases for J; bases not matched to a gene: 7. CDR1 and CDR2 (germline): DFQATT, SNEGSKA (reference sequence). The CDR3 loop is CSARLAGGRFQFF. CDR3 nucleotides: TGCAGTGCTAGACTAGCGGGGGGCCGTTTTCAGTTCTTC.

Only a few counts were recorded for this clonotype. The gene calls are TRBV12-3 or TRBV12-4 and TRBJ1-4, with 8 bases that match TRBD1. The junction had 10 bases not matched to a gene; V was cut back by 5 bases and J by 5 bases. This CDR3 contains 16 residues. CDR3 DNA sequence: TGTGCCAGCAGTCAAAACTCCGGGACAGGCAATGAAAAACTGTTTTTT. As protein: CASSQNSGTGNEKLFF.